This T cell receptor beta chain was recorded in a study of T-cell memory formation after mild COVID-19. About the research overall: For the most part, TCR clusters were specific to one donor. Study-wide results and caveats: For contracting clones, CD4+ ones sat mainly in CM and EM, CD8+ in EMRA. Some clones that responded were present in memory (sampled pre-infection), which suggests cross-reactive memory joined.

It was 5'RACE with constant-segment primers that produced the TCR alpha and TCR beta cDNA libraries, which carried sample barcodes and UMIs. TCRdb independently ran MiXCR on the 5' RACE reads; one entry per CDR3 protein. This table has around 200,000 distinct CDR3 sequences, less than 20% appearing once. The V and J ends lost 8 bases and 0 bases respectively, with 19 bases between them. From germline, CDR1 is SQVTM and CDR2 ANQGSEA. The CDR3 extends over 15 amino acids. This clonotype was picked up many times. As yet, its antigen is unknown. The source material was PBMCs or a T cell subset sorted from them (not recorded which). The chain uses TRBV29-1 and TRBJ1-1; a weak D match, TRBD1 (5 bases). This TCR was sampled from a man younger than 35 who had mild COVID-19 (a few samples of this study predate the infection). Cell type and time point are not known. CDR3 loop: CSTRAGWGMNTEAFF. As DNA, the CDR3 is TGCAGCACGAGGGCTGGATGGGGGATGAACACTGAAGCTTTCTTT.